The rows below give T cell receptor beta chains drawn from one sample of a study of T-cell reconstitution after alpha-beta-depleted transplantation in children. From the PCR reads, TCRdb called clonotypes with MiXCR, one entry per CDR3 protein. This table has fewer than 550,000 distinct CDR3 sequences, about 10% appearing once. The sequences come from PBMCs, collected before TCRalphabeta/CD19-depleted stem cell transplant. Every receptor here comes from a child under 10 years old with inherited bone marrow failure, due to receive a stem cell transplant. CDR3s leave out the opening cysteine and the closing phenylalanine or tryptophan. Not all rows give a size; the values are once, few, many and, for expanded clones, a class.

CDR3: SARLWELLTDTQY
size: many
V: TRBV20-1
J: TRBJ2-3

CDR3: ASSYSIGRVHEQF
size: once
V: TRBV6-2/TRBV6-3
J: TRBJ2-1

CDR3: AWSRISGANVLT
size: many
V: TRBV30
J: TRBJ2-6

CDR3: ASSPSPRLGRPFSSYNEQF
size: many
V: TRBV6-2/TRBV6-3
J: TRBJ2-1

CDR3: ASSQARDSWTYEQY
size: many
V: TRBV3-1
J: TRBJ2-7

CDR3: SAADPRMGTDTQY
size: many
V: TRBV20-1
J: TRBJ2-3

CDR3: ASSTDRSTYGYT
size: .
V: TRBV5-6
J: TRBJ1-2

CDR3: ASSALTTEYYGYT
size: many
V: TRBV4-1
J: TRBJ1-2

CDR3: ASSQVRTTEAF
size: few
V: TRBV3-1
J: TRBJ1-1

CDR3: ASSLEELISNQPQH
size: many
V: TRBV5-5
J: TRBJ1-5

CDR3: ASSPQVGLAGGSPNEQF
size: .
V: TRBV18
J: TRBJ2-1

CDR3: ASSLGLAGDLSYEQY
size: .
V: TRBV5-1
J: TRBJ2-7

CDR3: ASSFGMANIQY
size: many
V: TRBV7-2
J: TRBJ2-4

CDR3: SVAAASSYNEQF
size: many
V: TRBV29-1
J: TRBJ2-1

CDR3: ASSARAPRGEKLF
size: many
V: TRBV12-3/TRBV12-4
J: TRBJ1-4

CDR3: ASSPIDRAKIDEQF
size: few
V: TRBV28
J: TRBJ2-1

CDR3: ASRGRGFYEQY
size: .
V: TRBV5-1
J: TRBJ2-7

CDR3: SVTLDGPNTEAF
size: many
V: TRBV29-1
J: TRBJ1-1

CDR3: AGSVGGNQPQH
size: .
V: TRBV9
J: TRBJ1-5

CDR3: ATSRVRGHEQF
size: .
V: TRBV15
J: TRBJ2-1

CDR3: ASRGWADNYGYT
size: many
V: TRBV10-1
J: TRBJ1-2

CDR3: ASSLGGIEAF
size: few
V: TRBV12-3/TRBV12-4
J: TRBJ1-1

CDR3: ASSLGARTEAF
size: many
V: TRBV13
J: TRBJ1-1

CDR3: ASSLVSFGELF
size: many
V: TRBV7-2
J: TRBJ2-2

CDR3: ASSKGLAVTDTQY
size: many
V: TRBV5-4
J: TRBJ2-3

CDR3: ASSESTSTDTQY
size: many
V: TRBV18
J: TRBJ2-3